This T cell receptor beta chain is drawn from a study of T-cell reconstitution after alpha-beta-depleted transplantation in children listed by TCRdb under 2016. Context from the whole study: The study quantitatively tracked T-cell immune reconstitution after TCRalphabeta/CD19-depleted allogeneic hematopoietic cell transplantation in children using TCR repertoire profiling.

What the study reported, not specific to this receptor: About two months after transplant, the apparently early recovery of alphabetaT-cell counts reportedly depended on just several hundred clones that had expanded rapidly and came from non-depleted graft cells. In some patients, the high TCRbeta diversity seen at day 60 was put down to recipient T cells and intrathymic progenitors that had survived conditioning. The frequencies of hyperexpanded clones fell over the following months, and after one year, T-cell counts and TCRbeta diversity were mostly attributed to newly produced T cells.

Trimming removed 1 base from V and 9 bases from J; the gene matches leave 1 base unexplained. The CDR3, from cysteine to phenylalanine, totals 14 residues. Of the read, only the CDR3 DNA is kept; its 42 bases are in frame from base 1. This clonotype appeared a few times. Its antigen is currently not known. Base qualities are not recorded, but no much larger clone differs from it by a single base. The receptor library was made with PCR. Sequencing instrument: Illumina HiSeq 2500. Molecular barcoding was employed in the preparation of TCR libraries, with unique molecular identifiers being used to normalize TCRbeta repertoire quantification. TCRdb reworked the public reads: Q25 trimming with fastp, MiXCR clone assembly, productive beta chains retained. Records with the same CDR3 protein are collapsed into one entry carrying the most frequent genes and DNA. Present in this sample are a few hundred thousand distinct CDR3 sequences, 20% to 30% of which were seen just once. The ten largest account for 4.5% to 5.5% of the sample.

The sample's treatment or condition label is to be understood as: allogeneic hematopoietic cell transplantation with graft depleted of TCRalphabeta T cells and CD19 B cells. The children who served as transplant recipients had been given grafts of TCRalphabeta/CD19-depleted allogeneic hematopoietic cells. This TCR derives from a female patient between 2 and 15 years old who had a stem cell transplant for congenital amegakaryocytic thrombocytopenia, so the T cells may come from the graft donor. The sequence joins TRBV12-3 or TRBV12-4 to TRBJ1-6; a stretch of 9 junction bases matches TRBD1. This material consisted of PBMCs, mostly from graft donor cells, taken 360 days after TCRalphabeta/CD19-depleted stem cell transplant. In nucleotide form, the sequence is TGTGCCAGCAGTTTAGGGACAGGGGCTTCACCCCTCCACTTT. It translates as CASSLGTGASPLHF.